This T cell receptor beta chain stems from a study of blood T cell repertoires in COVID-19. Those enrolled in Seattle joined during active infection and were followed longitudinally afterward. Original processing notes: By means of reference gene primer amplification, nucleated cell counts were estimated. The protocol was immunoSEQ multiplex PCR, while the TCRdb copy is restricted to in-frame clones and leaves out a portion. That table furnishes V, J and clone size, whereas the DNA furnished D and trimming. This sample has under 150,000 clones, with approximately 89% found just once. Trimming shortened V by 6 bases and J by 7 bases, and 16 bases separated the two germline ends. The germline gives CDR1 MNHNY, CDR2 SVGAGI (reference sequence). This CDR3 has 14 amino acids.

The J gene is TRBJ2-1, the V gene TRBV6-6; TRBD2 is a possible D gene (6 bases). This clonotype was sampled from a woman in her sixties with COVID-19, enrolled during active disease. Sequencing was carried out using peripheral blood. The CDR3 protein is CASSPLGGRNEQFF. CDR3 bases: TGTGCCAGCAGCCCACTTGGGGGGAGGAATGAGCAGTTCTTC.